A few counts support the clone carrying this TCR beta chain. Its antigen is not identified. TCRdb processed the PCR reads anew with MiXCR; each CDR3 protein has one entry. The data show about 500,000 distinct CDR3 sequences, with around 23% seen just once and just over 0.75% held by the top ten. The sample is drawn from a study of molecular identifiers for immune sequencing clone quantification. The study, taken as a whole, reports: Naive cells had under 1% of molecules in clones above 20 RNA copies, effectors over 97%. Highly expanded clone sizes could be underestimated through barcode sharing by identical TCR molecules.

The CDR3 has 15 amino acids. Trimming pared 1 base from V and 6 bases from J, leaving 14 bases between. Germline CDR1 SEHNR, CDR2 FQNEAQ (reference sequence). The TCR sequence derives from a human donor in good health. Some libraries in this study had Jurkat cell RNA spiked in. Sequencing was performed on naive CD8+ T cells from blood, with Jurkat cell RNA spiked in. Subset described: FACS-sorted CD8+CD4-CCR7+CD45RA+ naive T cells. This rearrangement joins TRBV7-9 to TRBJ2-3; no clear D. The CDR3 spells CASSLEVGSLDTQYF. For the CDR3, the DNA is TGTGCCAGCAGCTTAGAGGTTGGTAGCTTGGATACGCAGTATTTT. The complete variable domain, with remaining parts taken from reference TRBV7-9 and TRBJ2-3, reads DTGVSQNPRHKITKRGQNVTFRCDPISEHNRLYWYRQTLGQGPEFLTYFQNEAQLEKSRLLSDRFSAERPKGSFSTLEIQRTEQGDSAMYLCASSLEVGSLDTQYFGPGTRLTVL.